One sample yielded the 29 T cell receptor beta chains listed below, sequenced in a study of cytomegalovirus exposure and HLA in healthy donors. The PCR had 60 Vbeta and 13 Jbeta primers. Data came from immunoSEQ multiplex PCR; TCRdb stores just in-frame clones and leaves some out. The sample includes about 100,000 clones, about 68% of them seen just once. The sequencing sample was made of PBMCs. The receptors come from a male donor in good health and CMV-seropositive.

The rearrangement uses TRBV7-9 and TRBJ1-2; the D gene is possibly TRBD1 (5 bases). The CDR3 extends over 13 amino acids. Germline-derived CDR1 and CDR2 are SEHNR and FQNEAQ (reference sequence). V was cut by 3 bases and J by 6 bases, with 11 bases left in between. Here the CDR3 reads CASSLGGVDGYTF. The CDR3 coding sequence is TGTGCCAGCAGCTTGGGGGGGGTGGATGGCTACACCTTC. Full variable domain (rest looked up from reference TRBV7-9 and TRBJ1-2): DTGVSQNPRHKITKRGQNVTFRCDPISEHNRLYWYRQTLGQGPEFLTYFQNEAQLEKSRLLSDRFSAERPKGSFSTLEIQRTEQGDSAMYLCASSLGGVDGYTFGSGTRLTVV.

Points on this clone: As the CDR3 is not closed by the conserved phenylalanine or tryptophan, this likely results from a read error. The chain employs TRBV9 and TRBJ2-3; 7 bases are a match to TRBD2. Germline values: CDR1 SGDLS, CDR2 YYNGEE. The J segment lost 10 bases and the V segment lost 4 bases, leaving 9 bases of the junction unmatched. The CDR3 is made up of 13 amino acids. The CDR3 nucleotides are TGTGCCAGCAGCCCGGCGGCGGGGAGGGCGCAGTATCTT. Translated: CASSPAAGRAQYL.

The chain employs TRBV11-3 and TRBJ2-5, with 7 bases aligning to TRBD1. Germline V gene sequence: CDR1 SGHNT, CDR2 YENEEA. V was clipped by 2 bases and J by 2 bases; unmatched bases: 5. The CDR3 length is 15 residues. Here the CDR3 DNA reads TGTGCCAGCAGCTTAATCGACAGGGCACAAGAGACCCAGTACTTC. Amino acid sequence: CASSLIDRAQETQYF.

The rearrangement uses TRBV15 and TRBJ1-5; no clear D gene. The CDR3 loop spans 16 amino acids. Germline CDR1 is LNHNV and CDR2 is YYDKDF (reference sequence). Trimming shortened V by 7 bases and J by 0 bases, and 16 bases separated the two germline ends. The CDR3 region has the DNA TGTGCCACCATGGGAGATTCACAGTTTAGCAATCAGCCCCAGCATTTT. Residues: CATMGDSQFSNQPQHF.

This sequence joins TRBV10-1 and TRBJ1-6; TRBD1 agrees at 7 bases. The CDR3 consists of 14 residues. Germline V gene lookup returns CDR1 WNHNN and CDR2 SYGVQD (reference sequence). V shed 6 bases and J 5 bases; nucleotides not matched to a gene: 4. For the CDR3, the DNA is TGCGCCAGCAGCCAGGGACAGAATAATTCACCCCTCCACTTT. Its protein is CASSQGQNNSPLHF.

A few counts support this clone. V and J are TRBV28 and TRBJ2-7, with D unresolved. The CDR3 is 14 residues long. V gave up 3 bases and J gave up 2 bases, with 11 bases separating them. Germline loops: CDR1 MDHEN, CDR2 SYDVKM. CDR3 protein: CASSFADGAYEQYF. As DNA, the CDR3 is TGTGCCAGCAGTTTCGCTGACGGAGCCTACGAGCAGTACTTC.

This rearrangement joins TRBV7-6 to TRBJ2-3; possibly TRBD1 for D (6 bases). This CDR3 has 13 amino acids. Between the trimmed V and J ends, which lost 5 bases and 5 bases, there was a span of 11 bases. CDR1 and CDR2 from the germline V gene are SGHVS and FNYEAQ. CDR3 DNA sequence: TGTGCCAGCAGCCAACAACAGGGAGATACGCAGTATTTT. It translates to CASSQQQGDTQYF.

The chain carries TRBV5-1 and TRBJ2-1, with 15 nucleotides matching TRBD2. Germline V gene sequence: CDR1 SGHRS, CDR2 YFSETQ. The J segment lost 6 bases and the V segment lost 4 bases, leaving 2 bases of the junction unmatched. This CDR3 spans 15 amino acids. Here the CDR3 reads CASSQGLAGGNEQFF. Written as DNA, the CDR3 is TGCGCCAGCAGCCAGGGACTAGCGGGGGGCAATGAGCAGTTCTTC.

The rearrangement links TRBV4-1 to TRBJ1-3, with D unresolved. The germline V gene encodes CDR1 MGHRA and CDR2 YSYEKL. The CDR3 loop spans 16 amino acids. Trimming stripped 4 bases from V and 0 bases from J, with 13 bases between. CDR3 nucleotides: TGCGCCAGCAGCCCCGCGCCGAAGAGCTCTGGAAACACCATATATTTT. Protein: CASSPAPKSSGNTIYF.

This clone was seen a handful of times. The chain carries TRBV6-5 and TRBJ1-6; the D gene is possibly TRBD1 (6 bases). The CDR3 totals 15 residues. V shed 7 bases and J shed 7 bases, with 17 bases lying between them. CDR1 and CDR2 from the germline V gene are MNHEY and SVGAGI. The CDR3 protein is CASTPTGRGNSPLHF. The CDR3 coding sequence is TGTGCCAGCACCCCAACTGGCAGGGGAAATTCACCCCTCCACTTT.

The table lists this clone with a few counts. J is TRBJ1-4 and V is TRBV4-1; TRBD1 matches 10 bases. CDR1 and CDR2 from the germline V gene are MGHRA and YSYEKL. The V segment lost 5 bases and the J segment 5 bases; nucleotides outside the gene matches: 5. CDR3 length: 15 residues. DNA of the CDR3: TGCGCCAGCAGCAGACAGGGGGCCCCGAATGAAAAACTGTTTTTT. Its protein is CASSRQGAPNEKLFF.

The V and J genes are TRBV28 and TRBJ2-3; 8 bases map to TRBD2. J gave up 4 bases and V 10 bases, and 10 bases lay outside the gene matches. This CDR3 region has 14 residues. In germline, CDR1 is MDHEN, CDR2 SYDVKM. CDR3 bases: TGTGCCACTGCGGCGGGGGGAAACGCAGATACGCAGTATTTT. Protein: CATAAGGNADTQYF.

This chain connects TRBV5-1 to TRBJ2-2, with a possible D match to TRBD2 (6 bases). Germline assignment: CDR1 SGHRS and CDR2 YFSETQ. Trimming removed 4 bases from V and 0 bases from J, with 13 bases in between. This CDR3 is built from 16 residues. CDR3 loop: CASSLATRSNTGELFF. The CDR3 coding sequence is TGCGCCAGCAGCCTCGCGACTAGGTCGAACACCGGGGAGCTGTTTTTT.

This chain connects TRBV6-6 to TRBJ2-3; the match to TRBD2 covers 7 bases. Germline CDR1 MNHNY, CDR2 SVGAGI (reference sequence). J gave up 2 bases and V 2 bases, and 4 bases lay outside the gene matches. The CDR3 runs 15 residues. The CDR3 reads CASSYLGTNTDTQYF. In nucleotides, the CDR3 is TGTGCCAGCAGTTACCTAGGGACTAACACAGATACGCAGTATTTT.

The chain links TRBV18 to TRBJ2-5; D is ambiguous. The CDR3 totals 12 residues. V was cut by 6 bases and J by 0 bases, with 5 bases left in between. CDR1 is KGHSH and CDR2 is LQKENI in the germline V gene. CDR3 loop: CASSGYQETQYF. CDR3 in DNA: TGTGCCAGCTCCGGGTACCAAGAGACCCAGTACTTC.

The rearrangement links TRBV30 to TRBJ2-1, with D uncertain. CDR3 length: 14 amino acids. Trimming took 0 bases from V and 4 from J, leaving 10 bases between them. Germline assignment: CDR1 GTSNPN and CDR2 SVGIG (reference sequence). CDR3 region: CAWSVLAVYNEQFF. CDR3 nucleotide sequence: TGTGCCTGGAGTGTACTGGCGGTATACAATGAGCAGTTCTTC.

The DNA of the CDR3 is TGTGCCAGCAGTGACGGCGGCACTGGGGCCAACGTCCTGACTTTC. Amino acid sequence: CASSDGGTGANVLTF. V gene TRBV6-4 combines with J gene TRBJ2-6; D ambiguous. Germline CDR1 reads MRHNA; CDR2 reads SNTAGT. With 2 bases removed from V and 2 bases from J, the gap between germline ends came to 7 bases. This CDR3 region has 15 residues.

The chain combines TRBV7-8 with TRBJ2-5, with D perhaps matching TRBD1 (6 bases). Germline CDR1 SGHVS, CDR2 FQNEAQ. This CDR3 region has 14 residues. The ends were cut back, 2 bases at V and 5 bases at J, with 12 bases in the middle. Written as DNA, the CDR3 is TGTGCCAGCAGCTTAAGAGGGGGTTGGGAGACCCAGTACTTC. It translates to CASSLRGGWETQYF.

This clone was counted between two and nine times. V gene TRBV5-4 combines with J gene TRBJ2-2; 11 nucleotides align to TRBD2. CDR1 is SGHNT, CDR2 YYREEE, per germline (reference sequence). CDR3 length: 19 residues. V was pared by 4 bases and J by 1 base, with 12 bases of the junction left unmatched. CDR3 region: CASSPRGLAGGQNTGELFF. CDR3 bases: TGTGCCAGCAGCCCCAGGGGGCTAGCGGGGGGCCAGAACACCGGGGAGCTGTTTTTT.

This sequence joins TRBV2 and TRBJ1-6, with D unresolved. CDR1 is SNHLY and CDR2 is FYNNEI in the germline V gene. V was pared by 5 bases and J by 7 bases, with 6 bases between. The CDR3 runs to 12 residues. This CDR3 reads CASSHRNSPLHF. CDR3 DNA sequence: TGTGCCAGCAGTCATAGAAATTCACCCCTCCACTTT.

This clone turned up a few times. The CDR3: CASRKQEQETQYF. Here the CDR3 DNA reads TGTGCCAGCAGGAAACAGGAACAAGAGACCCAGTACTTC. The chain employs TRBV7-6 and TRBJ2-5; tentatively, D is TRBD1 (5 bases). Trimming left V 6 bases short and J 2 bases short, with 10 bases between. CDR3 size: 13 residues. Germline CDR1 reads SGHVS; CDR2 reads FNYEAQ. The variable domain in full, with the rest retrieved from reference TRBV7-6 and TRBJ2-5, is GAGVSQSPRYKVTKRGQDVALRCDPISGHVSLYWYRQALGQGPEFLTYFNYEAQQDKSGLPNDRFSAERPEGSISTLTIQRTEQRDSAMYRCASRKQEQETQYFGPGTRLLVL.

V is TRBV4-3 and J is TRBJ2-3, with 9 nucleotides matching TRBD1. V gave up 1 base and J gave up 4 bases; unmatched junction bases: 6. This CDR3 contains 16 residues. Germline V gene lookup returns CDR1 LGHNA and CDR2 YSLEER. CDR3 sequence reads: CASSQGGHRGPDTQYF. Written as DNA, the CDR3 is TGCGCCAGCAGCCAAGGTGGGCACAGGGGGCCAGATACGCAGTATTTT.

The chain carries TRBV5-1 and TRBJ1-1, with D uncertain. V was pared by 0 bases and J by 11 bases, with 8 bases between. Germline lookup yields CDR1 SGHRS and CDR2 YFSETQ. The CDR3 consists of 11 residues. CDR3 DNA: TGCGCCAGCAGCTTGGGAGGGTTGGCTTTCTTT. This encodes CASSLGGLAFF.

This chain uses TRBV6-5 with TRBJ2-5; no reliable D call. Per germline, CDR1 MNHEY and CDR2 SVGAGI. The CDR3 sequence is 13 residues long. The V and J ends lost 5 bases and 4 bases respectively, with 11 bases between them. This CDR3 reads CASSEDYLETQYF. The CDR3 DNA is TGTGCCAGCAGTGAAGATTACTTAGAGACCCAGTACTTC.

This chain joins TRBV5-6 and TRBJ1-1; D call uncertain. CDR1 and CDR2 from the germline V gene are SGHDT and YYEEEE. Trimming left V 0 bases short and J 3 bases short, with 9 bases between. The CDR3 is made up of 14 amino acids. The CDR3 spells CASSLVAEDTEAFF. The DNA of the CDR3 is TGTGCCAGCAGCTTGGTGGCGGAGGACACTGAAGCTTTCTTT. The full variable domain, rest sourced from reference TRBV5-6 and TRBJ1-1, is DAGVTQSPTHLIKTRGQQVTLRCSPKSGHDTVSWYQQALGQGPQFIFQYYEEEERQRGNFPDRFSGHQFPNYSSELNVNALLLGDSALYLCASSLVAEDTEAFFGQGTRLTVV.

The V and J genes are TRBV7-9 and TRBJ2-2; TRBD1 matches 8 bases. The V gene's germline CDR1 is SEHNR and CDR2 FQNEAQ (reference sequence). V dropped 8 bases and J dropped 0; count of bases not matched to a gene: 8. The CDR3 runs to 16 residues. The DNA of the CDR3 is TGTGCCAGCGGCGACAGGGGCCCCGCGAACACCGGGGAGCTGTTTTTT. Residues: CASGDRGPANTGELFF.

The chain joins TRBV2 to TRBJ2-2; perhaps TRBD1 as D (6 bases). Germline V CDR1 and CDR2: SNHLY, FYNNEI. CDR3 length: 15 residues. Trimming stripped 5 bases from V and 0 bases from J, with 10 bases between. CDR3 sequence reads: CASSPGVPNTGELFF. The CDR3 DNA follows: TGTGCCAGCAGTCCAGGGGTTCCGAACACCGGGGAGCTGTTTTTT.

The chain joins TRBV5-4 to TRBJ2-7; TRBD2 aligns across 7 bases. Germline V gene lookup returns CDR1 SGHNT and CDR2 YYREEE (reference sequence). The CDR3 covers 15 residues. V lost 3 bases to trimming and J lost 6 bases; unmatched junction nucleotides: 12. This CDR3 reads CASSWGGSKAAEQYF. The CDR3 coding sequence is TGTGCCAGCAGCTGGGGGGGTAGTAAGGCCGCCGAGCAGTACTTC.

CDR3 in amino acids: CASSSPLASGGEGEQFF. The CDR3 DNA is TGTGCCAGCAGCTCCCCCCTGGCTAGCGGGGGGGAAGGTGAGCAGTTCTTC. The V gene is TRBV7-8, the J gene TRBJ2-1; 12 nucleotides match TRBD2. V shed 4 bases, J shed 9 bases, and the junction held 13 bases outside the gene matches. CDR1 and CDR2 (germline): SGHVS, FQNEAQ. This CDR3 is built from 17 residues.